This section outlines one TCR beta chain sequence together with its context. This clone was found a few times. The antigen it recognizes is unknown. Base qualities are not recorded, but no much larger clone differs from it by a single base. The record originates from a study of beta chain features in type 1 diabetes (dated by TCRdb to between 2017 and 2018). Regarding the research as a whole: No differences in mean age, gender distribution, total cell number or subset yield were found between patients and healthy donors. A total of under 120,000,000 sorted cells were examined across all samples, and RNA yield correlated strongly with the number of cells per subset. In the study, recently diagnosed type 1 diabetes patients and matched healthy donors were compared on the TCRB repertoires of their sorted circulating CD4+ T cell subsets. Regulatory and stem cell-like memory subsets were isolated from only 8 patients and about eight healthy donors, whereas naive and central memory subsets came from all 30 or so donors. On the study overall, not on this receptor specifically: A moderate but significant shortening of TCRB CDR3 length was observed in type 1 diabetes patients in all four CD4+ subsets. Shorter templates might have been favored by PCR, but patient and control samples were amplified and corrected together, so both groups would have been affected equally by any skew. Naive, central memory and regulatory TCRB repertoires appeared more similar among patients than among healthy donors. Because cDNA rather than genomic DNA was sequenced, highly expressing activated cells could have been over-represented, although no difference in activation and CD3 levels was found between groups. Fewer insertions and more nucleotide deletions at VDJ recombination sites were observed in patients with type 1 diabetes, implying thymic rearrangement abnormalities. Because small numbers of individuals were included in the HLA sub-analyses, any influence of HLA type on TCRB rearrangement was left unresolved.

Each donor gave one peripheral blood draw, averaging roughly 100 mL, which was collected into heparinised tubes. Using a panel that included CD45RO, CCR7, CD25, CD127, CD95 and CD27, naive, central memory, regulatory and stem cell-like memory CD4+ T cells were sorted on a BD FACSAria II. All sorted populations exceeded 95% purity. PBMCs were isolated right away by Lymphoprep density gradient centrifugation and were stained directly, without culture. So that batch effects would be minimized, each experiment stained and sorted samples in pairs, pairing one healthy donor with one patient. The High Capacity cDNA Reverse Transcription Kit was used to reverse transcribe all of the isolated RNA, meaning that expressed TCRB transcripts were what got sequenced. Deep immunoSEQ sequencing was performed on naive, central memory and regulatory T cell samples, with an average of around 3.4 million total reads per sample. After sorted cells were lysed in RLT buffer, RNA was extracted with DNase-treated RNeasy Micro or Mini kits, with the choice depending on cell number. Each cell subset was processed on its own to prevent cross-contamination, while patient and healthy donor samples were processed together. The immunoSEQ multiplex PCR was used to amplify TCRB sequences from cDNA, yielding 87-bp fragments that span the CDR3 region. The amplicons were sequenced using the Illumina HiSeq platform. Under the source paper's analysis protocol: PCR bias was corrected computationally using synthetic template baselines, and reads within Hamming distance 2 were collapsed, with unmergeable singletons discarded. Reads were aligned against IMGT so that V, D and J genes, CDR3 length and insertions or deletions at six rearrangement sites could be assigned. Clonotype counts were normalized to sorted cell number within each subset before computing true diversity and Gini coefficients with the tcR R package. Repertoire sharing was quantified using the overlap coefficient calculated on TCRB nucleotide sequences. Out-of-frame TCRB sequences from naive cells were analyzed as a proxy for the pre-selection repertoire. TCRdb carries this immuneACCESS record with in-frame sequences only. Its versions omit some clonotypes, under half of them owing to an unresolved V gene in the studies checked, with the rest unexplained. For V, J and clone size, that table is used; D and trimming come from the DNA. The sample table records some 900,000 clones; roughly a sixth of these occur just once. The top ten constitute about 0.025% of the sample.

Sequenced sample: naive CD4+ T cells from blood. The cell subset or site label here, explained by the study, means: true naive CD4+ T cells. The TCR was taken from a woman aged 18-29 years in good health.

The CDR3 amino acid sequence is: CSATLDTGYTF. The nucleotides read TGCAGTGCCACCTTAGATACCGGCTACACCTTC. The rearranged segments are TRBV20-1 and TRBJ1-2; the D gene cannot be resolved reliably. The CDR3 numbers 11 residues from cysteine through phenylalanine. Only the CDR3 DNA is retained, 33 bases long and in frame from the first base. Reading the germline V gene (reference sequence) gives CDR1 DFQATT and CDR2 SNEGSKA. At the junction V is shortened by 6 bases and J by 8 bases, with 13 bases in between.